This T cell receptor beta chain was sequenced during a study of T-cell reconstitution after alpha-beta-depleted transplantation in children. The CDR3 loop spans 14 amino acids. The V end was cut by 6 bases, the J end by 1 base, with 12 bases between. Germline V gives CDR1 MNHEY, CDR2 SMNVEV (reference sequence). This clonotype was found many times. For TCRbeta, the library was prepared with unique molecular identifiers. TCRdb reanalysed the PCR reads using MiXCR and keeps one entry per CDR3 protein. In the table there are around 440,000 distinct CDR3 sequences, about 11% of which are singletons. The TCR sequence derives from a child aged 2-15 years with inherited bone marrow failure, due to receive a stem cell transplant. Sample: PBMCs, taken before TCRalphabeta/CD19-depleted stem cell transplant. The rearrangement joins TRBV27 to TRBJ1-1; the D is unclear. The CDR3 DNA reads TGTGCCAGCAGGATGGGTTTGCAGAACACTGAAGCTTTCTTT. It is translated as CASRMGLQNTEAFF.